This T cell receptor beta chain was documented in a study of cytomegalovirus exposure and HLA in healthy donors. The study ran its PCR with 60 Vbeta and 13 Jbeta primers. In the source study's methods: Around 10 million of the approximately 80 million unique TCR beta chains counted in a later analysis were shared. The data were produced by immunoSEQ multiplex PCR, yet TCRdb's version contains in-frame clones alone and is incomplete. D and trimming were read from the DNA, whereas the V and J calls and clone size are those reported in that table. The table shows 180,000 or so clones, with about 82% occurring only once. This clone was found a few times. Its antigen is not identified. The trim removed 3 bases at V and 3 bases at J, leaving 8 bases unmatched. The CDR3 extends over 16 amino acids. Looked up from germline, CDR1 is SGHDT and CDR2 is YYEEEE. General study results and limits: Sequences of the TCR beta chain were said to predict the HLA-A and HLA-B alleles of most subjects accurately. One later analysis reportedly identified an Asian-associated ancestry cluster that showed fewer N-insertions than the approximately 710-donor mean.

V gene TRBV5-6 combines with J gene TRBJ2-5; 10 bases map to TRBD1. The specimen was PBMCs. The clonotype originates from a female donor in good health and CMV-seronegative. The CDR3 protein is CASSSTGQGLKETQYF. Here the CDR3 DNA reads TGTGCCAGCAGCTCCACGGGACAGGGGTTAAAAGAGACCCAGTACTTC.